One sample yielded the 20 T cell receptor beta chains listed below, sequenced in a study of blood T cell repertoires in COVID-19. Libraries were prepared by immunoSEQ multiplex PCR; TCRdb keeps only in-frame clonotypes and omits some of them. The data show approximately 260,000 clones, with about 85% seen just once and roughly 6.7% held by the top ten. Specimen: PBMCs or T cells enriched from blood (not recorded which). Receptors were obtained from a woman aged 45 to 65 who had been exposed to COVID-19.

The chain has TRBV28 and TRBJ2-7; TRBD1 is a possible D gene (5 bases). The length of the CDR3 is 13 residues. Trimming removed 8 bases from V and 4 bases from J, with 15 bases in between. Germline V gives CDR1 MDHEN, CDR2 SYDVKM. CDR3 sequence: CASGQGDWYEQYF. The CDR3 nucleotides are TGTGCCAGCGGTCAGGGCGACTGGTACGAGCAGTACTTC.

The chain recombines TRBV16 with TRBJ1-2, with 7 bases fitting TRBD1. Germline V gene data show CDR1 as KGHSY and CDR2 as FQNENV. The CDR3 spans 14 residues. Trimming at V came to 0 bases and at J to 4 bases, leaving 2 bases not matched to a gene. CDR3 sequence (DNA): TGTGCCAGCAGCCAATCGCAGGGGGGCTATGGCTACACCTTC. Residues: CASSQSQGGYGYTF.

This clone has a handful of counts. The J gene is TRBJ1-1, the V gene TRBV12-3 or TRBV12-4; D gene unclear. V shed 10 bases and J shed 5 bases, with 17 bases lying between them. This CDR3 has 13 amino acids. CDR3 in amino acids: CATKSPHGTEAFF. CDR3 nucleotides: TGTGCCACCAAGTCTCCTCACGGGACTGAAGCTTTCTTT.

The rearrangement joins TRBV7-2 to TRBJ1-1; 9 bases fit TRBD1. This CDR3 region has 13 residues. CDR1 SGHTA and CDR2 FQGNSA come from the germline V gene. J lost 4 bases, V lost 6 bases, and 3 bases had no gene match. The CDR3: CASSRDRVTEAFF. Written as DNA, the CDR3 is TGTGCCAGCAGTAGGGACAGGGTCACTGAAGCTTTCTTT.

This rearrangement joins TRBV10-3 to TRBJ1-1; D is unresolved. Germline V gene lookup returns CDR1 ENHRY and CDR2 SYGVKD. Trimming cost V 3 bases and J 5 bases, with 7 bases left between them. The CDR3 sequence is 12 residues long. The CDR3 DNA is TGTGCCATCAGTGATGGGAGGACTGAAGCTTTCTTT. Its translation: CAISDGRTEAFF.

The rearrangement joins TRBV9 to TRBJ2-1; D possibly corresponds to TRBD2 (6 bases). Trimming removed 0 bases at V and 6 bases at J, with 13 bases between. This CDR3 has 15 residues. CDR1 and CDR2 (germline): SGDLS, YYNGEE. CDR3 residues: CASSVAGTDLNEQFF. The DNA of the CDR3 is TGTGCCAGCAGCGTAGCAGGGACTGACCTCAATGAGCAGTTCTTC.

This rearrangement joins TRBV5-1 to TRBJ2-7; TRBD2 matches at 10 bases. V lost 8 bases, J lost 6 bases, and 11 bases stayed unmatched. The CDR3 length is 14 residues. CDR1 is SGHRS and CDR2 is YFSETQ in the germline V gene. The CDR3 reads CASASGGLVGEQYF. The CDR3 region has the DNA TGCGCCAGTGCTAGCGGGGGTTTAGTTGGCGAGCAGTACTTC.

V usage is TRBV7-9 and J usage is TRBJ1-1; possible D gene TRBD1, 5 bases. The CDR3 extends over 17 amino acids. Germline V gene lookup returns CDR1 SEHNR and CDR2 FQNEAQ (reference sequence). The V gene lost 1 base and the J gene lost 5 bases, with 20 bases spanning the gap. CDR3: CASSLGRAGTKVTEAFF. The CDR3 DNA is TGTGCCAGCAGCTTAGGGAGGGCAGGGACGAAAGTTACTGAAGCTTTCTTT.

The chain recombines TRBV5-1 with TRBJ1-2; no definite D call. This CDR3 comprises 15 residues. Germline V lookup: CDR1 SGHRS, CDR2 YFSETQ. Trimming left V 6 bases short and J 0 bases short, with 15 bases between. The CDR3 spells CASKREGKANYGYTF. The CDR3 coding sequence is TGCGCCAGCAAGAGGGAGGGAAAAGCTAACTATGGCTACACCTTC. Variable domain in full (rest from reference TRBV5-1 and TRBJ1-2): KAGVTQTPRYLIKTRGQQVTLSCSPISGHRSVSWYQQTPGQGLQFLFEYFSETQRNKGNFPGRFSGRQFSNSRSEMNVSTLELGDSALYLCASKREGKANYGYTFGSGTRLTVV.

The V and J genes are TRBV3-1 (or the pseudogene TRBV3-2) and TRBJ2-1; the D gene is possibly TRBD2 (5 bases). This CDR3 has 14 amino acids. Trimming removed 1 base from V and 8 bases from J, with 12 bases in between. The germline gives CDR1 LGHDT, CDR2 YNNKEL (reference sequence). The CDR3 loop is CASSQGRAGYEQFF. The CDR3 nucleotides are TGTGCCAGCAGCCAAGGCCGGGCGGGTTATGAGCAGTTCTTC.

The chain couples TRBV29-1 to TRBJ1-1; 8 bases fit TRBD1. Trimming cost V 5 bases and J 0 bases; bases outside gene matches: 2. CDR3 length: 13 residues. Germline lookup yields CDR1 SQVTM and CDR2 ANQGSEA. The CDR3 region has the DNA TGCAGCGTTACACAGGGGGTGAACACTGAAGCTTTCTTT. Its protein product is CSVTQGVNTEAFF.

The chain is built from TRBV14 and TRBJ2-7; D is unresolved. Trimming cost V 6 bases and J 1 base, with 16 bases left between them. Germline V gene data show CDR1 as SGHDN and CDR2 as FVKESK. The CDR3 contains 15 residues. The CDR3 DNA reads TGTGCCAGCAGTCAGACGCGGCCGAAATCCTACGAGCAGTACTTC. It specifies CASSQTRPKSYEQYF. Combining the CDR3 with reference TRBV14 and TRBJ2-7 gives the whole variable domain EAGVTQFPSHSVIEKGQTVTLRCDPISGHDNLYWYRRVMGKEIKFLLHFVKESKQDESGMPNNRFLAERTGGTYSTLKVQPAELEDSGVYFCASSQTRPKSYEQYFGPGTRLTVT.

The chain joins TRBV2 to TRBJ1-1; D ambiguous. Germline-derived CDR1 and CDR2 are SNHLY and FYNNEI. The CDR3 has 15 amino acids. The V end was cut by 2 bases, the J end by 6 bases, with 16 bases between. CDR3 in amino acids: CASSESLFGGSEAFF. In DNA, the CDR3 is TGTGCCAGCAGTGAATCCCTCTTTGGCGGCTCTGAAGCTTTCTTT.

The V and J genes are TRBV9 and TRBJ1-1, with D tentatively TRBD1 (5 bases). Germline loops: CDR1 SGDLS, CDR2 YYNGEE. Trimming removed 4 bases at V and 3 bases at J, with 16 bases between. The CDR3 is made up of 15 amino acids. CDR3 DNA sequence: TGTGCCAGCAGCTTCAACCCGGGGGGGTACACTGAAGCTTTCTTT. Its protein product is CASSFNPGGYTEAFF.

This chain joins TRBV9 and TRBJ2-1, with 8 bases that match TRBD2. J was trimmed by 10 bases and V by 0 bases; bases with no gene match: 12. This CDR3 is 16 amino acids long. CDR1 SGDLS and CDR2 YYNGEE come from the germline V gene. The CDR3: CASSVGWSGGREEQFF. Here the CDR3 DNA reads TGTGCCAGCAGCGTAGGGTGGAGCGGGGGCCGCGAGGAGCAGTTCTTC.

The chain couples TRBV7-2 to TRBJ1-2; 7 positions agree with TRBD1. In germline, CDR1 is SGHTA, CDR2 FQGNSA. The CDR3 is made up of 17 amino acids. Germline trimming cut 5 bases from V and 5 bases from J; bases unmatched to any gene: 17. The CDR3 bases are TGTGCCAGCAGCCCCGATGTTCGGGACAGATGGATTTATGGCTACACCTTC. Its translation is CASSPDVRDRWIYGYTF.

J is TRBJ1-1 and V is TRBV9; TRBD1 is a possible D gene (5 bases). The ends were cut back, 2 bases at V and 4 bases at J, with 9 bases in the middle. Germline V gene lookup returns CDR1 SGDLS and CDR2 YYNGEE. The CDR3 consists of 13 residues. CDR3 in DNA: TGTGCCAGCAGCGTCGAGGGACTCACTGAAGCTTTCTTT. As protein: CASSVEGLTEAFF.

CDR3 sequence: CASSRGGETSPLHF. CDR3 nucleotides: TGTGCCAGCTCGAGGGGAGGGGAAACCTCACCCCTCCACTTT. V and J are TRBV18 and TRBJ1-6; maybe TRBD1 (5 bases). Germline CDR1 is KGHSH and CDR2 is LQKENI. With 6 bases removed from V and 10 bases from J, the gap between germline ends came to 16 bases. CDR3 size: 14 residues.

The rearrangement links TRBV7-8 to TRBJ2-6, with D tentatively TRBD1 (6 bases). Trimming pared 5 bases from V and 0 bases from J, leaving 11 bases between. Germline CDR1 SGHVS, CDR2 FQNEAQ. This CDR3 comprises 16 residues. The CDR3 region is CASSPGAISGANVLTF. CDR3 sequence (DNA): TGTGCCAGCAGCCCAGGGGCGATCTCTGGGGCCAACGTCCTGACTTTC.

This clone showed up just once. The rearrangement joins TRBV24-1 to TRBJ2-1; 10 nucleotides line up with TRBD1. CDR3 length: 16 amino acids. After removal of 2 bases from V and 8 bases from J, the junction contained 8 bases not matched to a gene. Germline V gene lookup returns CDR1 KGHDR and CDR2 SFDVKD. The CDR3 nucleotides are TGTGCCACCAGTGATTCAAGGGGGGACAGGGGCCATGAGCAGTTCTTC. Its protein product is CATSDSRGDRGHEQFF.